What follows are 17 T cell receptor beta chains derived from one specimen sequenced in a study of blood T cell repertoires in COVID-19. Assay used: immunoSEQ multiplex PCR; TCRdb lists only in-frame clones, some missing. This table has 150,000 to 200,000 clones, roughly 86% appearing once. Sequenced sample: peripheral blood. These receptors originate from a man in his forties or fifties with active or convalescent COVID-19.

The chain couples TRBV15 to TRBJ2-7, with TRBD1 as a possible D gene (6 bases). The V end was cut by 1 base, the J end by 7 bases, with 20 bases between. This CDR3 comprises 16 residues. The germline V gene encodes CDR1 LNHNV and CDR2 YYDKDF (reference sequence). CDR3 residues: CATSRAPIGTPAEQYF. The CDR3 DNA is TGTGCCACCAGCAGAGCACCTATCGGGACACCCGCAGAGCAGTACTTC.

This clone appeared once. The gene calls are TRBV3-1 (or the pseudogene TRBV3-2) and TRBJ1-2; D not certain. Looked up from germline, CDR1 is LGHDT and CDR2 is YNNKEL (reference sequence). There are 15 residues in the CDR3. Trimming cost V 0 bases and J 1 base, with 9 bases left between them. CDR3 nucleotide sequence: TGTGCCAGCAGCCAAGATAACAACAATAACTATGGCTACACCTTC. This codes for CASSQDNNNNYGYTF.

The chain joins TRBV24-1 to TRBJ2-7; possible D gene TRBD1, 6 bases. Looked up from germline, CDR1 is KGHDR and CDR2 is SFDVKD. This CDR3 is 13 amino acids long. The V end lost 4 bases, the J end lost 9 bases, and 15 bases lay between the germline ends. DNA for the CDR3: TGTGCCACCAGTGAGGACAGCTCCTCGGGGCAGTACTTC. Translation: CATSEDSSSGQYF.

The chain joins TRBV18 to TRBJ1-2; TRBD1 agrees at 8 bases. Germline V gene data show CDR1 as KGHSH and CDR2 as LQKENI. V was pared by 0 bases and J by 4 bases, with 4 bases of the junction left unmatched. This CDR3 has 15 amino acids. Written as DNA, the CDR3 is TGTGCCAGCTCACCACCGGCAGGGGGCAGCTATGGCTACACCTTC. Translating it yields CASSPPAGGSYGYTF.

The rearrangement links TRBV5-1 to TRBJ1-2; no clear D. The CDR3 is made up of 11 amino acids. Germline V gene data show CDR1 as SGHRS and CDR2 as YFSETQ. Deletions cut 4 bases from V and 5 bases from J, with 6 bases between. The CDR3 DNA follows: TGCGCCAGCAGCGGGCGATATGGCTACACCTTC. Its translation: CASSGRYGYTF.

The chain is built from TRBV27 and TRBJ1-1; 9 bases agree with TRBD1. After removal of 6 bases from V and 3 bases from J, the junction contained 2 bases not matched to a gene. This CDR3 has 13 amino acids. CDR1 and CDR2 (germline): MNHEY, SMNVEV (reference sequence). The CDR3 is CASRTGGYTEAFF. The CDR3, as DNA: TGTGCCAGCAGGACAGGGGGATACACTGAAGCTTTCTTT.

The rearrangement joins TRBV19 to TRBJ1-2, with 9 bases lining up with TRBD1. J lost 5 bases, V lost 10 bases, and 14 bases had no gene match. Germline loops: CDR1 LNHDA, CDR2 SQIVND (reference sequence). The CDR3 runs 15 residues. This chain's CDR3 is CATKTPSTGGYGYTF. As DNA, the CDR3 is TGTGCCACCAAAACCCCCTCGACAGGGGGATATGGCTACACCTTC. The complete variable domain, with remaining parts taken from reference TRBV19 and TRBJ1-2, reads DGGITQSPKYLFRKEGQNVTLSCEQNLNHDAMYWYRQDPGQGLRLIYYSQIVNDFQKGDIAEGYSVSREKKESFPLTVTSAQKNPTAFYLCATKTPSTGGYGYTFGSGTRLTVV.

V and J are TRBV20-1 and TRBJ2-3, with 8 positions matching TRBD2. Trimming took 3 bases from V and 2 from J; bases not matched to a gene: 7. CDR3 length: 15 residues. The germline V gene has CDR1 DFQATT and CDR2 SNEGSKA (reference sequence). The CDR3 nucleotides are TGCAGTGCTAGTCTGGCGGGGGGTTACACAGATACGCAGTATTTT. Translation: CSASLAGGYTDTQYF.

The chain carries TRBV5-1 and TRBJ2-3, with TRBD1 identical over 8 bases. The germline V gene encodes CDR1 SGHRS and CDR2 YFSETQ. Germline trimming cut 4 bases from V and 5 bases from J; bases unmatched to any gene: 6. The CDR3 has 14 residues. CDR3 amino acids: CASSVRGPEDTQYF. Here the CDR3 DNA reads TGCGCCAGCAGCGTCAGGGGGCCCGAAGATACGCAGTATTTT. The full variable domain, its missing parts supplied by reference TRBV5-1 and TRBJ2-3, is KAGVTQTPRYLIKTRGQQVTLSCSPISGHRSVSWYQQTPGQGLQFLFEYFSETQRNKGNFPGRFSGRQFSNSRSEMNVSTLELGDSALYLCASSVRGPEDTQYFGPGTRLTVL.

The genes are TRBV2 and TRBJ2-2; D is possibly TRBD1 (5 bases). This CDR3 has 15 amino acids. V lost 2 bases and J lost 4, with 11 bases in between. Germline values: CDR1 SNHLY, CDR2 FYNNEI. In DNA form, the CDR3 reads TGTGCCAGCAGTGAACAGGGTCGCGGCACCGGGGAGCTGTTTTTT. Protein product: CASSEQGRGTGELFF. Full variable domain (remainder filled in from reference TRBV2 and TRBJ2-2): EPEVTQTPSHQVTQMGQEVILRCVPISNHLYFYWYRQILGQKVEFLVSFYNNEISEKSEIFDDQFSVERPDGSNFTLKIRSTKLEDSAMYFCASSEQGRGTGELFFGEGSRLTVL.

The chain joins TRBV9 to TRBJ1-2, with TRBD1 matching over 7 bases. Germline V gene data show CDR1 as SGDLS and CDR2 as YYNGEE. This CDR3 region has 14 residues. Germline trimming cut 4 bases from V and 5 bases from J; bases unmatched to any gene: 8. CDR3 nucleotides: TGTGCCAGCAGCTCAGAGGGACAGCAGTATGGCTACACCTTC. This sequence encodes CASSSEGQQYGYTF.

The genes are TRBV3-1 (or the pseudogene TRBV3-2) and TRBJ1-1; maybe TRBD1 (6 bases). The germline V and J ends were trimmed by 4 bases and 7 bases, with 13 bases remaining between them. Germline values: CDR1 LGHDT, CDR2 YNNKEL (reference sequence). CDR3 size: 13 residues. The CDR3 DNA follows: TGTGCCAGCAGCCTAAAAACAGGGAGTGAAGCTTTCTTT. Its translation: CASSLKTGSEAFF.

V gene TRBV7-9 combines with J gene TRBJ2-1, with 10 bases aligning to TRBD1. V shed 0 bases and J 5 bases; nucleotides not matched to a gene: 4. From germline, CDR1 is SEHNR and CDR2 FQNEAQ (reference sequence). There are 16 residues in the CDR3. CDR3 in amino acids: CASSLAGTGVHNEQFF. CDR3 sequence (DNA): TGTGCCAGCAGCTTAGCCGGGACAGGGGTACACAATGAGCAGTTCTTC.

The chain is built from TRBV4-2 and TRBJ1-2; TRBD1 might be the D (5 bases). Germline loops: CDR1 LGHNA, CDR2 YNFKEQ. V shed 0 bases and J shed 7 bases, with 6 bases lying between them. CDR3 length: 12 residues. The CDR3 bases are TGTGCCAGCAGCCAAGATGGGGCTGGCTACACCTTC. Its translation is CASSQDGAGYTF.

The rearrangement uses TRBV10-3 and TRBJ2-5; a possible D gene is TRBD2 (7 bases). This CDR3 has 15 residues. Trimming pared 8 bases from V and 1 base from J, leaving 17 bases between. Germline V CDR1 and CDR2: ENHRY, SYGVKD. CDR3 nucleotides: TGTGCCATCTCACCGGGGAGGGGGTCCCAAGAGACCCAGTACTTC. Translating gives CAISPGRGSQETQYF.

This clone was counted once. This chain links TRBV4-2 with TRBJ1-1, with a possible D match to TRBD1 (6 bases). Trimming took 0 bases from V and 7 from J, leaving 12 bases between them. From germline, CDR1 is LGHNA and CDR2 YNFKEQ. The CDR3 is 14 amino acids. The CDR3 is CASSQEEGVVEAFF. In nucleotides, the CDR3 is TGTGCCAGCAGCCAAGAAGAGGGGGTCGTTGAAGCTTTCTTT.

This chain links TRBV5-4 with TRBJ2-2; perhaps TRBD2 as D (6 bases). This CDR3 has 15 amino acids. Looked up from germline, CDR1 is SGHNT and CDR2 is YYREEE (reference sequence). V was shortened by 2 bases and J by 3 bases, with 11 bases between the two germline ends. This chain's CDR3 is CASSFSRGYTGELFF. CDR3 sequence (DNA): TGTGCCAGCAGCTTTAGCCGGGGGTACACCGGGGAGCTGTTTTTT.